Listed here are 20 T cell receptor beta chains from one sample, sequenced in a study of blood T cell repertoires in COVID-19. The table came from immunoSEQ multiplex PCR; TCRdb's copy has only in-frame clones and leaves some out. This table has about 270,000 clones, 85% appearing once. The sample consisted of peripheral blood. These receptors were taken from a woman in her forties or fifties with active or convalescent COVID-19.

The chain carries TRBV2 and TRBJ2-7; 10 bases are a match to TRBD2. Per germline, CDR1 SNHLY and CDR2 FYNNEI. CDR3 size: 15 residues. Trimming cost V 5 bases and J 2 bases; bases outside gene matches: 6. Here the CDR3 DNA reads TGTGCCAGCAGTTCTCAACTAGCGGGACCCTACGAGCAGTACTTC. Translated, it gives CASSSQLAGPYEQYF.

Ten or more counts support this clone. The chain has TRBV3-1 (or the pseudogene TRBV3-2) and TRBJ1-1; 11 nucleotides match TRBD1. V was pared by 1 base and J by 7 bases, with 2 bases of the junction left unmatched. Germline CDR1 and CDR2: LGHDT and YNNKEL (reference sequence). The CDR3 spans 14 residues. The CDR3 sequence: CASSQGTGGLEAFF. The CDR3 DNA follows: TGTGCCAGCAGCCAAGGGACAGGGGGCCTTGAAGCTTTCTTT.

This rearrangement joins TRBV10-3 to TRBJ2-1, with 10 bases that match TRBD2. With V trimmed by 10 bases and J by 2 bases, 14 bases remained unmatched. CDR1 and CDR2 (germline): ENHRY, SYGVKD. This CDR3 spans 17 amino acids. CDR3 in amino acids: CATREGGTSETYNEQFF. As DNA, the CDR3 is TGTGCCACCAGGGAGGGGGGGACTAGCGAAACCTACAATGAGCAGTTCTTC.

The chain carries TRBV11-2 and TRBJ2-3; the D is unclear. The CDR3 loop spans 14 amino acids. Germline CDR1 reads SGHAT; CDR2 reads FQNNGV. Trimming shortened V by 3 bases and J by 0 bases, and 7 bases separated the two germline ends. The chain's CDR3 is CASSFNSSTDTQYF. The CDR3 coding sequence is TGTGCCAGCAGCTTCAACAGTAGCACAGATACGCAGTATTTT.

V gene TRBV5-6 combines with J gene TRBJ2-7; possibly TRBD1 for D (6 bases). CDR1 is SGHDT, CDR2 YYEEEE, per germline. The CDR3 extends over 13 amino acids. Between the trimmed V and J ends, which lost 7 bases and 3 bases, there was a span of 14 bases. This CDR3 reads CASATGEGYEQYF. CDR3 nucleotide sequence: TGTGCCAGCGCGACAGGCGAGGGCTACGAGCAGTACTTC.

This chain links TRBV3-1 (or the pseudogene TRBV3-2) with TRBJ2-3, with 11 nucleotides matching TRBD2. This CDR3 is built from 16 residues. V shed 4 bases and J 0 bases; nucleotides not matched to a gene: 3. Germline V CDR1 and CDR2: LGHDT, YNNKEL (reference sequence). The CDR3 sequence: CASSLRTSGSTDTQYF. The CDR3 DNA reads as TGTGCCAGCAGCCTCCGGACTAGCGGGAGCACAGATACGCAGTATTTT.

The V call is TRBV30, the J call TRBJ2-1, with D unresolved. Trimming took off 1 base at V and 6 bases at J, with 22 bases between the two ends. This CDR3 spans 17 amino acids. In germline, CDR1 is GTSNPN, CDR2 SVGIG (reference sequence). This CDR3 reads CAWSANLGLPGFNEQFF. The CDR3 bases are TGTGCCTGGAGTGCTAACCTGGGCCTGCCAGGATTCAATGAGCAGTTCTTC. Using reference TRBV30 and TRBJ2-1 for the parts outside the CDR3, the full variable domain is SQTIHQWPATLVQPVGSPLSLECTVEGTSNPNLYWYRQAAGRGLQLLFYSVGIGQISSEVPQNLSASRPQDRQFILSSKKLLLSDSGFYLCAWSANLGLPGFNEQFFGPGTRLTVL.

V usage is TRBV6-5 and J usage is TRBJ2-7, with 7 bases aligning to TRBD1. Trimming took 4 bases from V and 5 from J; bases not matched to a gene: 5. Looked up from germline, CDR1 is MNHEY and CDR2 is SVGAGI. The CDR3 is 13 amino acids. For the CDR3, the DNA is TGTGCCAGCAGTTCACAGGGGCTGGACGAGCAGTACTTC. Protein: CASSSQGLDEQYF.

The chain employs TRBV19 and TRBJ2-4; 14 positions match TRBD2. Germline V gene data show CDR1 as LNHDA and CDR2 as SQIVND (reference sequence). There are 16 residues in the CDR3. V lost 9 bases to trimming and J lost 0 bases; unmatched junction nucleotides: 4. The chain's CDR3 is CARRLAGGKAKNIQYF. The CDR3 region has the DNA TGTGCCAGGCGACTAGCGGGAGGGAAAGCCAAAAACATTCAGTACTTC.

This sequence joins TRBV28 and TRBJ1-1, with D maybe TRBD1 (6 bases). Germline assignment: CDR1 MDHEN and CDR2 SYDVKM. V dropped 5 bases and J dropped 1 base, with 14 bases sitting between them. CDR3 size: 15 residues. The CDR3 DNA reads TGTGCCAGCAGTGAACAGGGCCTTTGGAACACTGAAGCTTTCTTT. This gives the protein CASSEQGLWNTEAFF.

This chain uses TRBV4-1 with TRBJ1-2; D is uncertain. Germline loops: CDR1 MGHRA, CDR2 YSYEKL. V lost 2 bases and J lost 0, with 13 bases in between. This CDR3 is 16 amino acids long. The CDR3 reads CASSQSPGGANYGYTF. The CDR3 bases are TGCGCCAGCAGCCAAAGTCCTGGAGGAGCTAACTATGGCTACACCTTC.

The chain carries TRBV5-6 and TRBJ1-2, with D tentatively TRBD1 (5 bases). The V end was cut by 3 bases, the J end by 8 bases, with 14 bases between. This CDR3 is 13 amino acids long. In germline, CDR1 is SGHDT, CDR2 YYEEEE. DNA for the CDR3: TGTGCCAGCAGCTGGTGGGGGGTGTCCGGCTACACCTTC. It codes for CASSWWGVSGYTF.

This clone occurred once. The CDR3 spells CASSTGSYEQYF. CDR3 in DNA: TGTGCCAGCAGTACCGGGAGCTACGAGCAGTACTTC. The V gene is TRBV5-6, the J gene TRBJ2-7, with a tentative D call TRBD2 (6 bases). This CDR3 has 12 amino acids. Germline V CDR1 and CDR2: SGHDT, YYEEEE. V was clipped by 5 bases and J by 3 bases, with 9 bases between them.

The CDR3 DNA follows: TGTGCCAGCAGCCAAGGCAGGGGAAACGAAAAACTGTTTTTT. Its translation is CASSQGRGNEKLFF. The V and J genes are TRBV3-1 (or the pseudogene TRBV3-2) and TRBJ1-4, with a possible D match to TRBD1 (6 bases). Germline V gene sequence: CDR1 LGHDT, CDR2 YNNKEL (reference sequence). The CDR3 sequence is 14 residues long. The V end was cut by 1 base, the J end by 8 bases, with 11 bases between.

The genes are TRBV3-1 (or the pseudogene TRBV3-2) and TRBJ2-1; weak D call: TRBD2 (6 bases). The germline V and J ends were trimmed by 5 bases and 3 bases, with 17 bases remaining between them. Germline CDR1 LGHDT, CDR2 YNNKEL (reference sequence). There are 16 residues in the CDR3. CDR3 DNA sequence: TGTGCCAGCAGCATAGGGATTAGCGGTCACTACAATGAGCAGTTCTTC. It translates to CASSIGISGHYNEQFF.

V and J are TRBV5-1 and TRBJ2-3, with TRBD1 matching over 9 bases. The CDR3 contains 19 residues. After removal of 4 bases from V and 2 bases from J, the junction contained 17 bases not matched to a gene. Looked up from germline, CDR1 is SGHRS and CDR2 is YFSETQ. The CDR3 sequence is CASSRSLHRGPIVTDTQYF. The DNA for the CDR3 is TGCGCCAGCAGCCGAAGCCTCCACAGGGGGCCTATCGTCACAGATACGCAGTATTTT.

J is TRBJ2-1 and V is TRBV27, with 10 nucleotides matching TRBD2. Germline assignment: CDR1 MNHEY and CDR2 SMNVEV (reference sequence). The CDR3 consists of 15 residues. The J segment lost 8 bases and the V segment lost 5 bases, leaving 9 bases of the junction unmatched. This chain's CDR3 is CASSPTSGTGDEQFF. For the CDR3, the DNA is TGTGCCAGCAGTCCTACTAGCGGGACCGGCGATGAGCAGTTCTTC.

V is TRBV19 and J is TRBJ2-3; D may be TRBD1 (5 bases). Germline CDR1 reads LNHDA; CDR2 reads SQIVND (reference sequence). The CDR3 loop spans 13 amino acids. V lost 7 bases and J lost 6, with 14 bases in between. CDR3 nucleotides: TGTGCCAGTACCCAGACAGCGCTTGATACGCAGTATTTT. Translating gives CASTQTALDTQYF.

V usage is TRBV5-1 and J usage is TRBJ1-2; possible D gene TRBD1, 6 bases. Germline values: CDR1 SGHRS, CDR2 YFSETQ. This CDR3 comprises 13 residues. Trimming took 5 bases from V and 6 from J, leaving 14 bases between them. The CDR3 spells CASSTQGSDGYTF. CDR3 coding DNA: TGCGCCAGCAGTACCCAGGGGAGCGATGGCTACACCTTC.

The chain combines TRBV3-1 (or the pseudogene TRBV3-2) with TRBJ2-3; 12 positions agree with TRBD2. The CDR3 runs to 16 residues. V shed 4 bases, J shed 8 bases, and the junction held 10 bases outside the gene matches. Germline V gene sequence: CDR1 LGHDT, CDR2 YNNKEL (reference sequence). The CDR3 bases are TGTGCCAGCAGCCCGAGACTAGCGGGAGAGGGTGGTACGCAGTATTTT. Protein product: CASSPRLAGEGGTQYF.